A single T cell receptor beta chain is shown here with its context. This clone was detected only once. This receptor's antigen is unknown. No much larger clonotype is one base removed from it; base qualities were not supplied. This entry is derived from a study of cytomegalovirus exposure and HLA in healthy donors (TCRdb year 2017). Background for the entire study: In an earlier analysis of roughly 500 of the donors, under 300 Gb of sequence data and 100 million or so unique TCR beta sequences from about 179 million T cells were reported. An early release covering just under 650 HLA-typed donors comprised about 310 gigabases of sequencing data and roughly 85 million unique TCR sequences. Among the roughly 390 genotyped donors, 75% to 90% belonged to the genetic ancestry cluster associated with self-reported Caucasian donors. The study aimed to test whether signatures of past pathogen exposure could be identified by cataloging public T cell receptors. Using immunosequencing, the study profiled T cell repertoires from approximately 700 subjects and related those repertoires to cytomegalovirus serostatus. In addition to the first cohort of approximately 650 subjects, a separate validation cohort of approximately 130 different subjects was used. To predict cytomegalovirus infection status, the study brought together high-throughput TCR immunosequencing, statistical association of individual TCRs with disease status, and machine learning. To study patterns of TCR occurrence, a later analysis re-analyzed previously published TCR beta repertoires from 666 donors and added high-resolution HLA genotyping. Rather than using new phenotypic data, the later analysis identified candidate immune exposures from TCR beta sequences and from how often those sequences occurred across donors. In an earlier analysis of 587 of the donors, high-throughput TCR beta sequencing was used to judge whether each TCR beta V gene segment behaved as functional or pseudogenic. Donor age, sex, ethnicity and CMV serostatus were collected together with the repertoire data. A later genetic analysis took genome-wide SNP genotypes for about three fifths of the 666 donors and used that subset as a discovery cohort. Every repertoire in the discovery cohort had been generated on one and the same sequencing platform. HLA typing covered class I and class II loci at four-digit resolution. Typing coverage varied by locus: roughly 629-640 donors for A, B, C, DRB1 and DQB1; some 520 for DQA1; more than 600 for DPA1; approximately 470 for DPB1. A handful of DR-DQ haplotypes were handled as single units for association and clustering because linkage in the cohort was strong. Across roughly 420 genotyped donors of the cohort, an average of roughly 200,000 unique TCR beta nucleotide sequences per donor were sequenced, and roughly 20% of those sequences were non-productive. The research as a whole found: In a later analysis, HLA-associated TCR beta chains showed more clonal expansion and lower generation probabilities than non-associated chains that were equally common. Roughly uniform sequencing depth across donors was assumed in presence/absence analyses, although this assumption may not hold. Compared with the approximately 720-donor mean, donors in an Asian-associated ancestry cluster had fewer N-insertions in productive TCRs, according to a later genetic analysis. In a later analysis, the rate of TCR association differed among HLA loci, with DRB1 alleles having the most associated TCRs and HLA-C alleles having the fewest. When HLA alleles, especially DR and DQ, strongly co-occurred, TCR associations were difficult to assign to individual alleles. Because counts were too low, about 15 rarely observed V segments, including chromosome 9 orphons, were left out of the earlier analysis of approximately 580 of the donors. Correlated functional status among segregating V segments might be attributable to linkage disequilibrium, but an unknown experimental factor could not be ruled out. In a later analysis, several top co-occurrence clusters were reported to appear linked to parvovirus B19, influenza, CMV and Epstein-Barr virus. In vitro tests confirmed that a few of the cytomegalovirus-associated TCR beta chains recognize cytomegalovirus antigens. In a later analysis, most CMV-associated TCR beta chains were found to appear HLA-restricted, with HLA associations seemingly driven largely by CMV exposure. V-gene and J-gene trimming of TCR beta chains was associated with a missense DCLRE1C variant in a later genetic analysis, and the association was replicated in an independent cohort. A further reported finding was that TCR beta sequences accurately predicted the HLA-A and HLA-B alleles for most subjects in the first cohort. The classifier was reported to diagnose cytomegalovirus status with high specificity and sensitivity in both the original and validation cohorts. In an earlier analysis of approximately 590 of the donors, most TCR beta V segments appeared in productive rearrangements about 87% or about 30% of the time, broadly matching IMGT annotations. In a later analysis, some 17,000 TCR beta sequences were associated with specific HLA alleles at a false discovery rate of 0.05. The only immune exposure information available for the cohort was CMV serostatus. The study gave a list of 150 to 200 TCR beta chains associated with cytomegalovirus. The cohort was sequenced for TCR beta chains only, and without alpha or paired-chain data the features that could be detected were limited. The sequencing pipeline was judged likely to have produced a cluster of highly shared sequence variants as a technical artifact. The authors suggested that the approach could potentially be generalized to other disease states and immunological phenotypes. Because some donors lacked HLA typing at each locus, the association tests relied only on the typed subset. Some IMGT-functional V segments, including TRBV6-2 and TRBV6-3, could not be told apart with the 87-base-pair reads, so those segments were excluded. While some public TCRs were present in many individuals, most TCR sequences turned up only very rarely across donors.

The cohort was made up of 500 to 800 healthy bone marrow donors. Cohort members were all nominally healthy when sampled, although unrecorded immune exposures were likely present. The donor was CMV seronegative and was included in the group of several hundred seronegative cohort members. A peripheral blood sample was provided by each donor, and peripheral blood mononuclear cells were used for TCR beta sequencing. The Qiagen DNeasy Blood Extraction Kit was used to extract genomic DNA from the blood cell samples. The library was prepared using the immunoSEQ multiplex PCR assay. For the multiplex PCR, a mixture combining 60 forward primers for TCR Vbeta segments and 13 reverse primers for TCR Jbeta segments was used. A multiplex PCR assay on genomic DNA amplified the CDR3 region of rearranged TCR beta genes. The amplified TCR beta libraries were sequenced on the Illumina HiSeq System as 87-base-pair reads. Concerning the study's data processing: A later analysis counted 75 million to 100 million unique TCR beta chains across the 500 to 850 repertoires, and 9 million to 14 million of these chains were shared by at least two donors. A nearest-neighbor algorithm error-corrected the raw reads and collapsed the reads into unique sequences, merging closely related sequences to remove PCR and sequencing errors. Alignment of CDR3 sequences to IMGT reference sequences was used to assign V, D and J gene segments. For a sequence to be retained, at least a six-nucleotide match to both a V gene segment and a J gene segment was required. A rearrangement was called productive if the CDR3 had no stop codons and remained in frame with V and J, and every other rearrangement was called non-productive. CDR3 was defined by IMGT convention, running from the second conserved V-encoded cysteine to the conserved J-encoded phenylalanine. The earlier analysis of about 590 of the donors excluded sequences that lacked an unambiguous match to a single V gene segment. An earlier analysis of around 600 of the donors classified V segments as functional when productive rearrangements were above 56.7% and as segregating when the standard deviation between donors was above 5%. A statistical classification framework was developed to diagnose cytomegalovirus status using the catalog of TCR beta chain sequences. In a later analysis, TCR nucleotide sequences were compared against IMGT/GENE-DB human TR gene sequences so that V and J genes could be assigned. A later analysis assigned CDR3 sequences and most-parsimonious VDJ recombination scenarios with the TCRdist pipeline. A later analysis defined each TCR beta chain by its CDR3 amino acid sequence plus V-gene family, and excluded reads lacking a unique V-gene family. A later analysis removed 550 to 650 highly shared, low-generation-probability nucleotide sequences to deal with suspected cross-contamination and a sequencing artifact. A later analysis calculated a clonal expansion index for each public chain from normalized within-repertoire ranks of inferred template counts. Generation probabilities in a later analysis came from a VDJ recombination model fitted to out-of-frame rearrangements, and those results were checked against IGoR. In a later analysis, TCR-TCR, TCR-HLA and TCR-CMV co-occurrence was scored with hypergeometric tests, and a repertoire-size bias correction was applied to TCR pairs. False discovery rates were estimated in a later analysis by permuting HLA or CMV assignments 20 times. In a later analysis, co-occurring TCRs were grouped using DBSCAN, and TCRdist sequence similarity was added for clustering within HLA-allele-positive subsets. Repertoires with fewer than 30,000 or more than 120,000 public chains, plus five repertoires with anomalous nucleotide sharing, were excluded from co-occurrence clustering. TCRdb carries this immuneACCESS record with in-frame sequences only. Its versions omit some clonotypes, under half of them owing to an unresolved V gene in the studies checked, with the rest unexplained. V and J calls and clone size are copied from that table; D and trimming were computed from the DNA. The sample table holds 100,000 to 150,000 clones, of which around 78% were seen once. Together, the top ten hold roughly 1.5% of the sample.

From cysteine to phenylalanine, the CDR3 is 15 amino acids long. Of the read, only the CDR3 DNA is kept; its 45 bases are in frame from base 1. The germline V gene (reference sequence) supplies CDR1 MNHEY and CDR2 SMNVEV. Here V drops 4 bases and J drops 1 base, and the junction holds 3 bases not matched to any gene. Sequencing used PBMCs. The sequence is built from TRBV27 and TRBJ2-3; the central 9 bases match TRBD2. The receptor comes from a woman aged 18-30 years in good health and CMV-seronegative. In nucleotides, the sequence is TGTGCCAGCAGTTCTTGGACTAGCGGCACAGATACGCAGTATTTT. Its coded protein is CASSSWTSGTDTQYF.